This T cell receptor (beta chain) was observed in a study of shared clonotypes between healthy human individuals. The CDR3 contains 13 residues. Germline V CDR1 and CDR2: MNHEY, SMNVEV (reference sequence). J gave up 2 bases and V 6 bases, and 2 bases lay outside the gene matches. For sorted subsets, about 200 ng DNA per replicate equaled about 27,000 T cell genomes. Only in-frame clones appear in the TCRdb table, and some are missing; sequencing was by immunoSEQ multiplex PCR. The table has under 1,100,000 clones, 75% seen once. This clone has a handful of counts. What it recognizes is unknown. Study-wide results and limits: Sampling covered nothing but blood. Tissue TCR repertoires likely differ from those found in blood.

Splitting of CD4+ cells produced CD45RA+ naive and CD45RA-negative memory subsets. The clonotype was recovered from a man aged 18-30 years in good health. The chain joins TRBV27 to TRBJ2-7, with TRBD1 matching over 9 bases. The sample was memory CD4+ T cells sorted from blood. The subset denotes: CD45RA-negative fraction. CDR3 DNA sequence: TGTGCCAGCAGGGACAGGGGTACCTACGAGCAGTACTTC. This sequence encodes CASRDRGTYEQYF.